Listed below are T cell receptor beta chains from one sample, sequenced in a study of graft-versus-host responses after intestinal transplantation. No antigen has been assigned to these receptors. Only in-frame clones appear in the TCRdb table, and some are missing; sequencing was by immunoSEQ multiplex PCR. The profile shows about 97,000 clones, about nine tenths of them singletons. This sample comprised unstimulated CD4+ T cells sorted from spleen or lymph node cells, obtained before transplant. The source is a human donor who was the organ donor for an intestinal transplant. Each CDR3 is given with its conserved first and last residue. A D gene is named only where the DNA matches it firmly. Clone size appears in some rows only: once, few, many, or a class for an expanded clone.

clone size: once; J gene: TRBJ2-7; V gene: TRBV5-1; D gene: NA; CDR3 protein: CASSSTTYEQYF; CDR3 DNA: TGCGCCAGCAGCTCTACTACCTACGAGCAGTACTTC
clone size: once; J gene: TRBJ2-5; V gene: TRBV6-5; D gene: NA; CDR3 protein: CASSYSREWGTQYF; CDR3 DNA: TGTGCCAGCAGTTACTCCCGGGAGTGGGGGACCCAGTACTTC
clone size: NA; J gene: TRBJ2-1; V gene: TRBV7-2; D gene: NA; CDR3 protein: CASSPSLISSYNEQFF; CDR3 DNA: TGTGCCAGCAGCCCGAGTCTGATTAGCTCCTACAATGAGCAGTTCTTC
clone size: NA; J gene: TRBJ1-2; V gene: TRBV20-1; D gene: TRBD1; CDR3 protein: CSAGTGGSTF; CDR3 DNA: TGCAGTGCTGGAACAGGGGGCAGTACCTTC
clone size: NA; J gene: TRBJ2-2; V gene: TRBV6-5; D gene: TRBD1; CDR3 protein: CASSYDRGNTGELFF; CDR3 DNA: TGTGCCAGCAGTTACGACAGGGGGAACACCGGGGAGCTGTTTTTT
clone size: once; J gene: TRBJ2-2; V gene: TRBV5-4; D gene: NA; CDR3 protein: CASSHHSAGELFF; CDR3 DNA: TGTGCCAGCAGCCACCACTCGGCCGGGGAGCTGTTTTTT
clone size: NA; J gene: TRBJ2-3; V gene: TRBV18; D gene: NA; CDR3 protein: CASSPTGFTDTQYF; CDR3 DNA: TGTGCCAGCTCACCAACGGGGTTCACAGATACGCAGTATTTT
clone size: NA; J gene: TRBJ1-6; V gene: TRBV4-3; D gene: NA; CDR3 protein: CASSQEVGRESPLHF; CDR3 DNA: TGCGCCAGCAGCCAAGAGGTGGGAAGGGAGTCACCCCTCCACTTT
clone size: NA; J gene: TRBJ1-3; V gene: TRBV6-1; D gene: TRBD1; CDR3 protein: CASSEKGASGNTIYF; CDR3 DNA: TGTGCCAGCAGTGAAAAGGGGGCCTCTGGAAACACCATATATTTT
clone size: few; J gene: TRBJ1-1; V gene: TRBV6-5; D gene: NA; CDR3 protein: CASSYSGGTEAFF; CDR3 DNA: TGTGCCAGCAGTTACTCGGGGGGCACTGAAGCTTTCTTT
clone size: NA; J gene: TRBJ2-1; V gene: TRBV7-2; D gene: TRBD2; CDR3 protein: CASSFRTSGGLGYNEQFF; CDR3 DNA: TGTGCCAGCAGCTTTCGGACTAGCGGGGGTCTCGGGTACAATGAGCAGTTCTTC
clone size: NA; J gene: TRBJ2-2; V gene: TRBV5-1; D gene: NA; CDR3 protein: CASSLGGNTGELFF; CDR3 DNA: TGCGCCAGCAGCTTGGGAGGGAACACCGGGGAGCTGTTTTTT
clone size: NA; J gene: TRBJ2-2; V gene: TRBV9; D gene: NA; CDR3 protein: CASSPHPGELFF; CDR3 DNA: TGTGCCAGCAGCCCCCATCCCGGGGAGCTGTTTTTT
clone size: NA; J gene: TRBJ1-1; V gene: TRBV19; D gene: NA; CDR3 protein: CASNLGHLNTEAFF; CDR3 DNA: TGTGCCAGTAACTTGGGACACCTGAACACTGAAGCTTTCTTT
clone size: NA; J gene: TRBJ1-6; V gene: TRBV27; D gene: TRBD1; CDR3 protein: CASSLFGTDNNSPLHF; CDR3 DNA: TGTGCCAGCAGTTTATTCGGGACAGATAATAATTCACCCCTCCACTTT
clone size: once; J gene: TRBJ1-1; V gene: TRBV11-3; D gene: NA; CDR3 protein: CASSQAGRNTEAFF; CDR3 DNA: TGTGCCAGCAGTCAGGCGGGGCGGAATACTGAAGCTTTCTTT
clone size: NA; J gene: TRBJ2-3; V gene: TRBV5-4; D gene: NA; CDR3 protein: CAVHGGGTRTDTQYF; CDR3 DNA: TGTGCCGTCCACGGGGGTGGGACCCGCACAGATACGCAGTATTTT
clone size: NA; J gene: TRBJ2-5; V gene: TRBV27; D gene: TRBD1; CDR3 protein: CASSRQGAETQYF; CDR3 DNA: TGTGCCAGCAGTCGACAGGGGGCGGAGACCCAGTACTTC
clone size: once; J gene: TRBJ2-7; V gene: TRBV5-4; D gene: TRBD2; CDR3 protein: CASSHRGDDEQYF; CDR3 DNA: TGTGCCAGCAGCCATCGGGGGGACGACGAGCAGTACTTC
clone size: NA; J gene: TRBJ1-4; V gene: TRBV4-1; D gene: NA; CDR3 protein: CASRTVGPNEKLFF; CDR3 DNA: TGCGCCAGCAGGACGGTGGGGCCGAATGAAAAACTGTTTTTT